This T cell receptor beta chain appears in the sequencing data of a study of T cell clones after liver transplantation (dated by TCRdb to about 2019). Background for the entire study: ITN030ST, the source of the samples, was a randomized trial that attempted immunosuppression withdrawal within 2 years of liver transplantation. Donor-reactive T cell clones were identified by TCRbeta sequencing after a pre-transplant mixed lymphocyte reaction and then tracked in post-transplant blood. As an antigen-independent comparator for the donor-reactive sequences, third party-reactive TCRbeta sequences from pre-transplant MLRs were identified as well. Three of the eight recipients were HCV-positive; the others were transplanted for non-autoimmune, non-viral indications. Until randomization at 12-24 months post-transplant, subjects were given standard immunosuppression, with no induction therapy. Tolerance meant complete immunosuppression withdrawal for at least one year without liver enzymes rising beyond twice the upper limit of normal. Blood samples were collected pre-transplant, pre-randomization before withdrawal, and post-randomization after either full withdrawal or failed withdrawal. Of the 8 liver transplant recipients making up the studied cohort, 3 were classified as tolerant and 5 as non-tolerant. Overall results and qualifications from the work: Low numbers of available donor cells limited the measurable donor-reactive repertoire in a couple of subjects. In 5 of 8 subjects, circulating donor-reactive CD4 TCRbeta sequences decreased significantly after transplant, regardless of tolerance or HCV status. The decline in donor-reactive sequences exceeded the decline in third party-reactive sequences, suggesting partial antigen-specific deletion that was unrelated to withdrawal success. When repertoire turnover was accounted for, significantly reduced detection of donor-reactive sequences was found in 7 of 8 subjects for CD4 and in 8 of 8 subjects for CD8. Without allograft tissue specimens, donor-reactive T cells may have migrated into the graft rather than being deleted. The conclusions were preliminary, being limited by small, heterogeneous patient numbers and by non-standardized post-transplant time points.

Unstimulated PBMCs, after thawing, were stained for CD3, CD4 and CD8 and then FACS-sorted into CD3+CD4+ and CD3+CD8+ populations. All 8 studied subjects were randomized to withdrawal of immunosuppression. The Qiagen DNeasy Blood and Tissue Kit was used for genomic DNA isolation. The trim is 8 bases for V and 2 bases for J, with a gap of 18 bases between the germline ends. The CDR3, cysteine through phenylalanine, is 14 amino acids long. The sequence is cut down to CDR3 DNA, 42 bases in frame from base 1. The CDR1 and CDR2 encoded by the germline V gene (reference sequence) are GTSNPN and SVGIG. High-throughput TCRbeta CDR3 sequencing of frozen genomic DNA was performed by immunoSEQ, with PCR amplification, mapping, bias correction and internal controls included. In the authors' own workflow: Only productive rearrangements were retained, with each unique TCRbeta sequence defined by its CDR3 nucleotide sequence together with its V and J gene. For classification of a sequence as donor-reactive, at least 5-fold expansion in CFSE-low cells relative to unstimulated pre-transplant cells and a frequency of at least 0.01% were required. Minimum frequency thresholds were set for each subject based on the unstimulated sample with the lowest template count, ensuring at least 90% detection power. Jensen-Shannon divergence between the top 1000 TCRbeta sequences after and before transplant was used to measure repertoire turnover. Two-sided Fisher's exact tests were used to test for changes in the detection of donor-reactive sequences. TCRdb provides this immuneACCESS table in a form limited to in-frame rearrangements. Some clones are lacking; in checked studies, under half of them reflect an unresolved V gene, and why the rest are absent is not known. V and J calls and clone size are those listed in that table; D and trimming were worked out from the DNA. The sample table contains about 75,000 clones; only one count was recorded for roughly 84% of them. The ten largest clones add up to under 2.5% of the sample.

In regard to this clone: Its antigen remains unidentified. No quality values exist for individual bases; no much larger clone is one base distant.

This clonotype was obtained from a human patient who received a liver transplant. After a transplant, certain T cells may trace back to the graft donor. The chain joins TRBV30 to TRBJ1-2, with the D gene too uncertain to name. Here the sequenced sample was CD4+ T cells from blood, taken around 50 months after liver transplant. The CDR3 region reads CAGRRIEFNYGYTF. The DNA sequence is given as TGTGCCGGCCGGAGAATTGAGTTCAACTATGGCTACACCTTC.